This TCR beta chain appears in the sequencing data of a study of T cells after yellow fever vaccination. The wider study: Fractions of limited cellularity were prepared by means of SMART-Seq v4 Ultra Low Input.

Study-wide findings and caveats: The appearance of a small share of clonotypes in both CD4 and CD8 compartments was observed. Any FACS-sorted repertoire could hold abundant clonotypes that contaminate it from the bulk population.

Synthesis of TCR cDNA relied on 5'RACE template switching, which attached a universal primer site and UMIs. TCRdb reprocessed the 5' RACE reads via MiXCR and lists one record per CDR3 protein. The table includes roughly 310,000 distinct CDR3 sequences, more than 3% detected once. This clonotype was seen a handful of times. Its antigen is currently unknown. This CDR3 contains 16 residues. The J segment lost 5 bases and the V segment lost 5 bases, leaving 13 bases of the junction unmatched. The germline V gene has CDR1 MGHRA and CDR2 YSYEKL. This sequence was found in a young man who received the YFV17D yellow fever vaccine. The chain recombines TRBV4-1 with TRBJ2-5, with 8 bases identical to TRBD1. The material was PBMCs, obtained on the day of the yellow fever booster vaccination. The CDR3 spells CASSGGQGRVMETQYF. The CDR3 DNA reads TGCGCCAGCAGCGGCGGACAGGGACGAGTGATGGAGACCCAGTACTTC.